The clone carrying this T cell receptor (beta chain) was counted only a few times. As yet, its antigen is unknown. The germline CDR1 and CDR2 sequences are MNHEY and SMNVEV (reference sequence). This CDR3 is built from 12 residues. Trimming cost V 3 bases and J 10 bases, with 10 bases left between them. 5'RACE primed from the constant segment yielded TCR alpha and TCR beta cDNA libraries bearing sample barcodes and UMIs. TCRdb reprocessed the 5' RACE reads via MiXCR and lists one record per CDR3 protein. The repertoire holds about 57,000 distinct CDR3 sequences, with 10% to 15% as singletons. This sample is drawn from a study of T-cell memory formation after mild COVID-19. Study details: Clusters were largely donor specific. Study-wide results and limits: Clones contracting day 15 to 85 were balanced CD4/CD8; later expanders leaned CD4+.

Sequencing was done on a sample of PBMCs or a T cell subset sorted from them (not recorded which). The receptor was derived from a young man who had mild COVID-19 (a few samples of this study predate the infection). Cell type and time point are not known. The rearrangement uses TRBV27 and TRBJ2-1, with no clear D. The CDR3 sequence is CASSLGRGEQFF. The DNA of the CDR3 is TGTGCCAGCAGTTTGGGTCGAGGCGAGCAGTTCTTC.